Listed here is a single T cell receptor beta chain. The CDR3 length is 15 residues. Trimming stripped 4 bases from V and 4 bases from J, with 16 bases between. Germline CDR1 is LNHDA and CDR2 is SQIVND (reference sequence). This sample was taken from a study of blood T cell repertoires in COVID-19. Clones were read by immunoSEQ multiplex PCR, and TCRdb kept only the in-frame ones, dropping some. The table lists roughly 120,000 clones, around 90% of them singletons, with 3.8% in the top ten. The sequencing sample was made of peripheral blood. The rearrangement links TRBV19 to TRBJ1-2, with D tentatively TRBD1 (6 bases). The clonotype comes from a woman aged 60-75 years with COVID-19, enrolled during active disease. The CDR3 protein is CASSRTQGRGYGYTF. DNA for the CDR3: TGTGCCAGTAGTAGAACGCAGGGGCGCGGCTATGGCTACACCTTC.